What follows is one T cell receptor (beta chain) and its context. What it recognizes is unknown. Assay: immunoSEQ multiplex PCR; the TCRdb copy retains only in-frame clones and omits some. The sample contains roughly 760,000 clones, roughly 70% of which appear only once. These data originate in a study of shared clonotypes between healthy human individuals. About the research overall: For every donor, three CD4 naive, three CD4 memory, two CD8 naive and one CD8 memory plates were used. Overall study findings and caveats: Some clonotypes were shared by all four sorted-subset donors, while others were not shared. The non-shared ones had lower generation probabilities than the shared ones.

Germline trimming cut 4 bases from V and 0 bases from J; bases unmatched to any gene: 5. Germline V gene sequence: CDR1 SGHNT, CDR2 YYREEE (reference sequence). The CDR3 has 15 residues. The receptor's source is a woman in her twenties or thirties in good health. Sequencing was performed on memory CD4+ T cells sorted from blood. Described subset: CD45RA-negative fraction. The chain links TRBV5-4 to TRBJ1-1, with 8 bases aligning to TRBD1. CDR3 in amino acids: CASSTQTGVNTEAFF. CDR3 in DNA: TGTGCCAGCAGCACCCAGACAGGGGTGAACACTGAAGCTTTCTTT.